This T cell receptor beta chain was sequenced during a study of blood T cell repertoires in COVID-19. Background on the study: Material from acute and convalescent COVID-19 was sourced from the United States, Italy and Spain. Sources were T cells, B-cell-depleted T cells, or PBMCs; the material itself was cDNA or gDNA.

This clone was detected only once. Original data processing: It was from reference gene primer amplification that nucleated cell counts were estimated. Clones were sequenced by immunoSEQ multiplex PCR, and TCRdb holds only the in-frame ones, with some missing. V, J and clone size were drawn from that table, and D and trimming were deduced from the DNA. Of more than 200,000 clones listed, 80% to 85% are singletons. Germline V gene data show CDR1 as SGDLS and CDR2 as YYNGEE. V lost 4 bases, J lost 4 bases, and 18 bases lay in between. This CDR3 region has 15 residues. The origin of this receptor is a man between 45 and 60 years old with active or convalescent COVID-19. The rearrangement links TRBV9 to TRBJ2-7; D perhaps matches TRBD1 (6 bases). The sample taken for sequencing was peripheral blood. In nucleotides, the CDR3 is TGTGCCAGCAGCACCCAGGACAGACTTGGTTACGAGCAGTACTTC. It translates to CASSTQDRLGYEQYF.